The 15 T cell receptor beta chains in this list originate from one sample, sequenced in a study of PD-1 blockade in mismatch repair-deficient tumors. Generated by immunoSEQ multiplex PCR, the TCRdb table keeps only in-frame clones and is missing some. Of approximately 80,000 clones in the sample, 70% to 90% are singletons; the top ten hold approximately 5.1%. The material was peripheral blood, obtained 44 weeks after starting pembrolizumab. The receptor set was obtained from an adult with mismatch repair-deficient cancer.

The rearrangement links TRBV7-9 to TRBJ1-2; weak D call: TRBD1 (5 bases). CDR3 length: 13 amino acids. The V end was cut by 6 bases, the J end by 4 bases, with 12 bases between. Germline-derived CDR1 and CDR2 are SEHNR and FQNEAQ (reference sequence). DNA for the CDR3: TGTGCCAGCAGTCCCCCCGGGGCCTATGGCTACACCTTC. Its protein product is CASSPPGAYGYTF.

V usage is TRBV19 and J usage is TRBJ2-2; unclear D gene. Per the germline V gene, CDR1 is LNHDA and CDR2 is SQIVND (reference sequence). V shed 3 bases and J shed 2 bases, with 4 bases lying between them. There are 13 residues in the CDR3. CDR3 DNA: TGTGCCAGTAGTATCACTAACACCGGGGAGCTGTTTTTT. This encodes CASSITNTGELFF.

The chain recombines TRBV14 with TRBJ1-1; D remains unclear. The germline CDR1 and CDR2 sequences are SGHDN and FVKESK. CDR3 length: 16 residues. V was shortened by 0 bases and J by 1 base, with 12 bases between the two germline ends. The CDR3 here is CASSQDLGRPNTEAFF. Written as DNA, the CDR3 is TGTGCCAGCAGCCAAGATCTCGGCAGGCCGAACACTGAAGCTTTCTTT.

The J gene is TRBJ2-7, the V gene TRBV11-2; D is unresolved. The V gene lost 1 base and the J gene lost 6 bases, with 10 bases spanning the gap. Germline-derived CDR1 and CDR2 are SGHAT and FQNNGV. The CDR3 sequence is 13 residues long. CDR3 DNA sequence: TGTGCCAGCAGCTTAGCGGGCTACCGCGAGCAGTACTTC. Protein product: CASSLAGYREQYF.

V gene TRBV11-1 combines with J gene TRBJ2-2; possibly TRBD1 for D (6 bases). V shed 7 bases and J shed 2 bases, with 11 bases lying between them. Germline-derived CDR1 and CDR2 are SGHAT and FQDESV (reference sequence). This CDR3 spans 14 amino acids. The CDR3 loop is CASMGRGNTGELFF. CDR3 DNA sequence: TGTGCCAGCATGGGCAGGGGAAACACCGGGGAGCTGTTTTTT.

This chain joins TRBV4-2 and TRBJ1-1, with D unclear. The CDR3 consists of 13 residues. Germline V CDR1 and CDR2: LGHNA, YNFKEQ. Trimming removed 5 bases at V and 1 base at J, with 8 bases between. The CDR3 DNA follows: TGTGCCAGCAGCTTGGACCAGAACACTGAAGCTTTCTTT. Translating gives CASSLDQNTEAFF.

CDR3 sequence: CASSPSRRVGNTIYF. CDR3 bases: TGTGCCAGCAGCCCAAGCCGCAGGGTTGGAAACACCATATATTTT. This rearrangement joins TRBV14 to TRBJ1-3, with D perhaps TRBD1 (5 bases). Germline-derived CDR1 and CDR2 are SGHDN and FVKESK. V was cut by 4 bases and J by 3 bases, with 13 bases left in between. This CDR3 has 15 amino acids.

V is TRBV2 and J is TRBJ1-2; D unclear. This CDR3 has 11 amino acids. Germline CDR1 and CDR2: SNHLY and FYNNEI. V lost 8 bases to trimming and J lost 10 bases, with 14 bases between them. The CDR3 here is CASGQEKIYTF. For the CDR3, the DNA is TGTGCCAGCGGGCAGGAAAAGATCTACACCTTC.

In DNA, the CDR3 is TGTGCCAGCAGCCTCGGACTAGCGGGAGCCCAAGGAGATACGCAGTATTTT. Translation gives CASSLGLAGAQGDTQYF. The chain has TRBV11-3 and TRBJ2-3, with 13 bases aligning to TRBD2. The CDR3 consists of 17 residues. CDR1 is SGHNT, CDR2 YENEEA, per germline. The V and J ends lost 5 bases and 5 bases, in that order; junction bases with no gene match: 10.

This rearrangement joins TRBV7-9 to TRBJ1-2, with D tentatively TRBD1 (6 bases). Germline CDR1 SEHNR, CDR2 FQNEAQ (reference sequence). Trimming took 7 bases from V and 7 from J, leaving 22 bases between them. The CDR3 contains 15 residues. The CDR3 region has the DNA TGTGCCAGCACCCCGGCCGGGGGGCGCCTCGGTGGCTACACCTTC. It encodes CASTPAGGRLGGYTF.

The J gene is TRBJ1-5, the V gene TRBV6-1; TRBD1 is a possible D gene (5 bases). Trimming took 6 bases from V and 1 from J, leaving 10 bases between them. The CDR3 length is 14 residues. Germline-derived CDR1 and CDR2 are MNHNS and SASEGT. CDR3 bases: TGTGCCAGCAGGGCAGGGTCGAGCAATCAGCCCCAGCATTTT. It is translated as CASRAGSSNQPQHF.

The chain employs TRBV2 and TRBJ1-5; weak D call: TRBD1 (6 bases). V was trimmed by 4 bases and J by 1 base, leaving 11 bases between them. From germline, CDR1 is SNHLY and CDR2 FYNNEI. The CDR3 has 15 amino acids. The CDR3 DNA reads TGTGCCAGCAGTGTTATGCAGGGGAGCAATCAGCCCCAGCATTTT. Residues: CASSVMQGSNQPQHF.

In DNA, the CDR3 is TGTGCCAGCAGCACCCTGGGAGCGGGCACCGGGGAGCTGTTTTTT. Protein sequence: CASSTLGAGTGELFF. The chain is built from TRBV6-4 and TRBJ2-2; D possibly corresponds to TRBD2 (6 bases). V dropped 6 bases and J dropped 4 bases, with 15 bases sitting between them. CDR1 is MRHNA, CDR2 SNTAGT, per germline. The CDR3 consists of 15 residues.

This clone came up once. The rearrangement uses TRBV19 and TRBJ2-4, with TRBD2 identical over 10 bases. CDR3 length: 16 residues. Per germline, CDR1 LNHDA and CDR2 SQIVND (reference sequence). J gave up 1 base and V 5 bases, and 5 bases lay outside the gene matches. In DNA form, the CDR3 reads TGTGCCAGTAGTTCCGGGACTAGCGTCGCCAAAAACATTCAGTACTTC. Its protein product is CASSSGTSVAKNIQYF.

About this clone itself: As the CDR3 is not closed by the conserved phenylalanine or tryptophan, this likely results from a read error. The DNA is left out, because the CDR3 cannot be placed on it with certainty; the CDR3 is given as TCRdb lists it. This sequence joins TRBV6-1 and TRBJ1-4. Germline-derived CDR1 and CDR2 are MNHNS and SASEGT. Both ends counted, the CDR3 spans 11 residues. The CDR3 protein is CASSERGSSSV.